The clone carrying this T cell receptor (beta chain) was found many times. The antigen is unknown. The V and J ends lost 1 base and 0 bases respectively, with 13 bases between them. The CDR3 is 16 amino acids. The sample originates from a study of glioma-infiltrating T cells. Broader study findings: CDR3 overlap between tissue and blood was very small.

Using RNA template, CDR3s of TCR alpha and beta were amplified with iRepertoire arm-PCR. TCRdb redid the calling of the multiplex PCR reads with MiXCR, one entry per CDR3 protein. Of roughly 100,000 distinct CDR3 sequences listed, 35% to 45% are singletons. The J gene is TRBJ2-7, the V gene TRBV12-3 or TRBV12-4; D possibly corresponds to TRBD2 (6 bases). The sample consisted of glioma tissue, nonneoplastic brain tissue, or PBMCs (not recorded which). This receptor was obtained from a human donor with low-grade glioma or glioblastoma, undergoing nonglioma brain surgery, or in good health (not recorded which). The CDR3 DNA is TGTGCCAGCAGTTTAGTTGTTAGCGGAAGCTCCTACGAGCAGTACTTC. This gives the protein CASSLVVSGSSYEQYF.